Described below is a single TCR beta chain sequence and its context. V was pared by 3 bases and J by 4 bases, with 10 bases between. This CDR3 contains 14 residues. The germline V gene has CDR1 SEHNR and CDR2 FQNEAQ (reference sequence). Produced via immunoSEQ multiplex PCR; TCRdb's table is partial and in-frame only. This sample yields tens of thousands of clones, of which under 90% are seen a single time; over 13% belongs to the top ten. As for time point: pretreatment peripheral blood. Peripheral blood mononuclear cells were collected from every patient before and during treatment, yielding between 1 and 8 samples per patient. The sample is drawn from a study of PD-L1 blockade in urothelial cancer. Study-level background: Atezolizumab (1,200 mg intravenously every 3 weeks) began in the mid-2010s for patients. Male patients with bladder-origin urothelial cancer numbered about 85% of the 29. Blood was subjected to analysis at 3 weeks (second dose) and 6 weeks following treatment start.

The chain combines TRBV7-9 with TRBJ2-1, with a possible D match to TRBD2 (5 bases). This material consisted of PBMCs, taken around atezolizumab (anti-PD-L1) treatment. This TCR was recovered from a man between 60 and 75 years old with urothelial cancer. The CDR3 coding sequence is TGTGCCAGCAGCTTCACAAGCGGATACAATGAGCAGTTCTTC. Translated: CASSFTSGYNEQFF.